This entry lists 21 T cell receptor beta chains sequenced from one sample in a study of blood T cell repertoires in COVID-19. Generated by immunoSEQ multiplex PCR, the TCRdb table keeps only in-frame clones and is missing some. The data contain about 260,000 clones, roughly 88% of them seen just once; the ten biggest clones take up over 0.55%. The sample taken for sequencing was peripheral blood. The origin of the receptors is a human donor in a cohort sampled during active COVID-19.

This chain uses TRBV11-2 with TRBJ2-3; no reliable D call. Germline lookup yields CDR1 SGHAT and CDR2 FQNNGV. V lost 0 bases and J lost 8, with 9 bases in between. The CDR3 totals 13 residues. This CDR3 is CASSLELLGTQYF. The CDR3 nucleotides read TGTGCCAGCAGCTTAGAACTTCTTGGTACGCAGTATTTT.

The rearrangement uses TRBV7-3 and TRBJ2-5; a weak D match, TRBD1 (6 bases). Germline CDR1 reads SGHTA; CDR2 reads FQGTGA. The CDR3 runs to 13 residues. V was pared by 4 bases and J by 5 bases, with 11 bases between. CDR3 sequence (DNA): TGTGCCAGCAGCTCGGGACAATGGGAGACCCAGTACTTC. Its protein product is CASSSGQWETQYF.

This rearrangement joins TRBV5-5 to TRBJ2-1, with TRBD2 as a possible D gene (6 bases). The V end lost 0 bases, the J end lost 1 base, and 8 bases lay between the germline ends. This CDR3 comprises 15 residues. The germline V gene has CDR1 SGHKS and CDR2 YYEKEE (reference sequence). The CDR3 bases are TGTGCCAGCAGCTTGGTGGCGGGATCCTACAATGAGCAGTTCTTC. Its protein product is CASSLVAGSYNEQFF.

This clone has a single count. The J gene is TRBJ1-6, the V gene TRBV7-2; D is ambiguous. The CDR3 loop spans 13 amino acids. The V gene lost 1 base and the J gene lost 7 bases, with 5 bases spanning the gap. Germline V gene data show CDR1 as SGHTA and CDR2 as FQGNSA. CDR3 DNA: TGTGCCAGCAGCTTAGACGGGAATTCACCCCTCCACTTT. This encodes CASSLDGNSPLHF. Supplemented by reference TRBV7-2 and TRBJ1-6, the full variable domain reads GAGVSQSPSNKVTEKGKDVELRCDPISGHTALYWYRQSLGQGLEFLIYFQGNSAPDKSGLPSDRFSAERTGGSVSTLTIQRTQQEDSAVYLCASSLDGNSPLHFGNGTRLTVT.

The chain carries TRBV9 and TRBJ2-5; 7 positions match TRBD2. In germline, CDR1 is SGDLS, CDR2 YYNGEE. The CDR3 is 16 residues long. Trimming took 2 bases from V and 4 from J; bases not matched to a gene: 11. This chain's CDR3 is CASSVEGTTRGETQYF. For the CDR3, the DNA is TGTGCCAGCAGCGTTGAGGGGACTACTAGGGGAGAGACCCAGTACTTC. Full variable domain (outside the CDR3, taken from reference TRBV9 and TRBJ2-5): DSGVTQTPKHLITATGQRVTLRCSPRSGDLSVYWYQQSLDQGLQFLIQYYNGEERAKGNILERFSAQQFPDLHSELNLSSLELGDSALYFCASSVEGTTRGETQYFGPGTRLLVL.

The chain links TRBV24-1 to TRBJ1-2; D perhaps matches TRBD1 (5 bases). This CDR3 is 16 amino acids long. From germline, CDR1 is KGHDR and CDR2 SFDVKD. In nucleotides, the CDR3 is TGTGCTGCCACCATCTCAAGACAGCCCCCCACCAAGGGCTACACCTTC. Translated: CAATISRQPPTKGYTF.

This clone was found once. The V and J genes are TRBV9 and TRBJ1-3; 7 bases align to TRBD1. With V trimmed by 4 bases and J by 0 bases, 13 bases remained unmatched. Germline V CDR1 and CDR2: SGDLS, YYNGEE. The CDR3 totals 18 residues. CDR3 DNA: TGTGCCAGCAGCTTGACCGGGACAGATCTTTTCTCTGGAAACACCATATATTTT. Translating gives CASSLTGTDLFSGNTIYF.

The rearrangement links TRBV9 to TRBJ2-5; the match to TRBD2 covers 11 bases. The CDR3 extends over 16 amino acids. Trimming removed 5 bases from V and 1 base from J; junction bases left unmatched: 7. The germline V gene has CDR1 SGDLS and CDR2 YYNGEE. The CDR3, as DNA: TGTGCCAGCAGTGCCGGGACTAGCGGTTTCCAAGAGACCCAGTACTTC. Translating it yields CASSAGTSGFQETQYF.

This clone was recorded only once. This chain uses TRBV9 with TRBJ1-5, with D maybe TRBD1 (5 bases). Germline V lookup: CDR1 SGDLS, CDR2 YYNGEE. This CDR3 region has 13 residues. Trimming shortened V by 4 bases and J by 2 bases, and 7 bases separated the two germline ends. CDR3 residues: CASSPTGNQPQHF. The CDR3 region has the DNA TGTGCCAGCAGCCCGACAGGCAATCAGCCCCAGCATTTT.

This chain joins TRBV23-1 and TRBJ1-1; D possibly corresponds to TRBD1 (5 bases). Being an ORF, TRBV23-1 has a function that is uncertain. The CDR3 is 16 residues long. Trimming left V 0 bases short and J 0 bases short, with 11 bases between. The CDR3 spells CASSQSLAGMNTEAFF. As DNA, the CDR3 is TGCGCCAGCAGTCAATCGCTCGCAGGGATGAACACTGAAGCTTTCTTT.

The V and J genes are TRBV29-1 and TRBJ1-4; no definite D call. V lost 2 bases to trimming and J lost 7 bases, with 8 bases between them. CDR1 is SQVTM and CDR2 is ANQGSEA in the germline V gene. The CDR3 loop spans 12 amino acids. The CDR3 loop is CSVESSSEKLFF. The CDR3 DNA is TGCAGCGTTGAAAGTAGTAGTGAAAAACTGTTTTTT. Full variable domain (missing parts from reference TRBV29-1 and TRBJ1-4): SAVISQKPSRDICQRGTSLTIQCQVDSQVTMMFWYRQQPGQSLTLIATANQGSEATYESGFVIDKFPISRPNLTFSTLTVSNMSPEDSSIYLCSVESSSEKLFFGSGTQLSVL.

CDR3 coding DNA: TGTGCCAGCAGTTACACAGGGTCTGGAAACACCATATATTTT. Encoded protein: CASSYTGSGNTIYF. This chain joins TRBV27 and TRBJ1-3; TRBD1 might be the D (6 bases). The ends were cut back, 4 bases at V and 1 base at J, with 8 bases in the middle. The germline V gene has CDR1 MNHEY and CDR2 SMNVEV (reference sequence). This CDR3 comprises 14 residues.

CDR3 region: CANKTEDRVHGYTF. The CDR3 DNA reads TGTGCCAACAAAACAGAGGACAGGGTCCATGGCTACACCTTC. The chain recombines TRBV19 with TRBJ1-2; 8 positions match TRBD1. V trimming: 10 bases; J trimming: 6 bases; junction bases outside the gene matches: 13. The CDR3 extends over 14 amino acids. The germline V gene encodes CDR1 LNHDA and CDR2 SQIVND (reference sequence).

The V call is TRBV27, the J call TRBJ1-1, with D perhaps matching TRBD1 (6 bases). Trimming took 3 bases from V and 0 from J, leaving 11 bases between them. The length of the CDR3 is 15 residues. CDR1 and CDR2 (germline): MNHEY, SMNVEV (reference sequence). Here the CDR3 reads CASSLAGAMNTEAFF. DNA for the CDR3: TGTGCCAGCAGTTTGGCAGGGGCGATGAACACTGAAGCTTTCTTT.

The rearrangement joins TRBV29-1 to TRBJ2-5; 11 bases are shared with TRBD2. The CDR3 has 14 amino acids. CDR1 is SQVTM and CDR2 is ANQGSEA in the germline V gene. J lost 5 bases, V lost 4 bases, and 6 bases had no gene match. The CDR3: CSVVVAGGPETQYF. The CDR3 DNA reads as TGCAGCGTTGTGGTAGCGGGAGGGCCGGAGACCCAGTACTTC. Drawing the rest from reference TRBV29-1 and TRBJ2-5, the complete variable domain is SAVISQKPSRDICQRGTSLTIQCQVDSQVTMMFWYRQQPGQSLTLIATANQGSEATYESGFVIDKFPISRPNLTFSTLTVSNMSPEDSSIYLCSVVVAGGPETQYFGPGTRLLVL.

The chain combines TRBV27 with TRBJ1-4, with no clear D. The V end lost 5 bases, the J end lost 7 bases, and 8 bases lay between the germline ends. This CDR3 region has 12 residues. Per the germline V gene, CDR1 is MNHEY and CDR2 is SMNVEV (reference sequence). CDR3 nucleotides: TGTGCCAGCAGTACCCTCGGTGAAAAACTGTTTTTT. It translates to CASSTLGEKLFF.

The chain uses TRBV29-1 and TRBJ1-4, with TRBD1 as a possible D gene (6 bases). Between the trimmed V and J ends, which lost 5 bases and 7 bases, there was a span of 14 bases. The CDR3 is 13 amino acids. Germline CDR1 reads SQVTM; CDR2 reads ANQGSEA. The CDR3 bases are TGCAGCGTTCTACCAGGGGAGAGTGAAAAACTGTTTTTT. Protein: CSVLPGESEKLFF.

The chain recombines TRBV6-2 or TRBV6-3 with TRBJ2-7; 7 nucleotides line up with TRBD2. The germline gives CDR1 MNHEY, CDR2 SVGEGT. CDR3 size: 16 residues. Trimming took 0 bases from V and 1 from J; bases not matched to a gene: 6. In DNA, the CDR3 is TGTGCCAGCAGTTACTCCCGGCGGGAGTTTTCCTACGAGCAGTACTTC. It codes for CASSYSRREFSYEQYF.

This chain joins TRBV5-1 and TRBJ2-7, with 8 bases fitting TRBD1. The germline CDR1 and CDR2 sequences are SGHRS and YFSETQ. The CDR3 is made up of 15 amino acids. V was clipped by 4 bases and J by 6 bases; unmatched bases: 12. The CDR3, as DNA: TGCGCCAGCAGCGGAGCCGGGACAGGTGTAGCCGAGCAGTACTTC. Its protein product is CASSGAGTGVAEQYF.

The chain uses TRBV6-1 and TRBJ2-2; D is undetermined. This CDR3 comprises 14 residues. V was trimmed by 1 base and J by 4 bases, leaving 7 bases between them. Germline-derived CDR1 and CDR2 are MNHNS and SASEGT. CDR3 in amino acids: CASSEVRSTGELFF. CDR3 nucleotides: TGTGCCAGCAGTGAAGTGAGGAGCACCGGGGAGCTGTTTTTT.

The genes are TRBV5-6 and TRBJ1-2; D unresolved. This CDR3 has 16 amino acids. Germline values: CDR1 SGHDT, CDR2 YYEEEE. V shed 9 bases and J shed 5 bases, with 26 bases lying between them. Written as DNA, the CDR3 is TGTGCCACTTCCTACCAGGCGCAGGCGAACCCGTATGGCTACACCTTC. Residues: CATSYQAQANPYGYTF.